Shown below are 28 T cell receptor beta chains from a single sample sequenced in a study of blood T cell repertoires in COVID-19. TCRdb's table, derived via immunoSEQ multiplex PCR, lists solely in-frame clones and lacks some. The table has roughly 280,000 clones, just under 90% seen once. Sequencing was carried out using PBMCs or T cells enriched from blood (not recorded which). These receptors all come from an older woman who had recovered from COVID-19.

This clone was seen only a few times. The J gene is TRBJ2-5, the V gene TRBV5-6, with D tentatively TRBD1 (6 bases). The CDR3 loop spans 15 amino acids. Germline values: CDR1 SGHDT, CDR2 YYEEEE. Between the trimmed V and J ends, which lost 4 bases and 4 bases, there was a span of 17 bases. The DNA of the CDR3 is TGTGCCAGCAGCATACCTCACAGGGCCGGAGAGACCCAGTACTTC. Protein sequence: CASSIPHRAGETQYF. Full variable domain (rest looked up from reference TRBV5-6 and TRBJ2-5): DAGVTQSPTHLIKTRGQQVTLRCSPKSGHDTVSWYQQALGQGPQFIFQYYEEEERQRGNFPDRFSGHQFPNYSSELNVNALLLGDSALYLCASSIPHRAGETQYFGPGTRLLVL.

The J gene is TRBJ2-2, the V gene TRBV7-3; D remains ambiguous. V lost 3 bases, J lost 5 bases, and 13 bases lay in between. The CDR3 length is 15 residues. Germline-derived CDR1 and CDR2 are SGHTA and FQGTGA. The chain's CDR3 is CASSLRPTGTGELFF. DNA of the CDR3: TGTGCCAGCAGCTTGCGACCGACTGGGACCGGGGAGCTGTTTTTT.

The rearrangement joins TRBV19 to TRBJ2-6, with TRBD1 matching over 9 bases. The CDR3 is 18 amino acids. V was pared by 3 bases and J by 4 bases, with 10 bases of the junction left unmatched. Germline assignment: CDR1 LNHDA and CDR2 SQIVND (reference sequence). For the CDR3, the DNA is TGTGCCAGTAGTATTCCGGGACAGGGACTCTACGGGGCCAACGTCCTGACTTTC. Amino acids: CASSIPGQGLYGANVLTF. The variable domain in full, with the rest retrieved from reference TRBV19 and TRBJ2-6, is DGGITQSPKYLFRKEGQNVTLSCEQNLNHDAMYWYRQDPGQGLRLIYYSQIVNDFQKGDIAEGYSVSREKKESFPLTVTSAQKNPTAFYLCASSIPGQGLYGANVLTFGAGSRLTVL.

The chain carries TRBV19 and TRBJ1-4; D is unclear. Trimming left V 0 bases short and J 5 bases short, with 13 bases between. This CDR3 region has 16 residues. CDR1 is LNHDA, CDR2 SQIVND, per germline (reference sequence). DNA for the CDR3: TGTGCCAGTAGTATAGATCTATCCGGGGTAAATGAAAAACTGTTTTTT. Translating it yields CASSIDLSGVNEKLFF.

The chain combines TRBV29-1 with TRBJ2-5, with no clear D. The CDR3 extends over 10 amino acids. V lost 6 bases and J lost 4, with 6 bases in between. From germline, CDR1 is SQVTM and CDR2 ANQGSEA. CDR3 DNA: TGCAGCGTCCGTAGAGAGACCCAGTACTTC. Translated: CSVRRETQYF. The full variable domain, completed using reference TRBV29-1 and TRBJ2-5, is SAVISQKPSRDICQRGTSLTIQCQVDSQVTMMFWYRQQPGQSLTLIATANQGSEATYESGFVIDKFPISRPNLTFSTLTVSNMSPEDSSIYLCSVRRETQYFGPGTRLLVL.

This sequence joins TRBV7-3 and TRBJ2-6; D is perhaps TRBD1 (6 bases). Germline CDR1 and CDR2: SGHTA and FQGTGA. This CDR3 has 14 residues. Trimming removed 5 bases at V and 4 bases at J, with 9 bases between. CDR3 region: CASSPGVGANVLTF. The CDR3 nucleotides read TGTGCCAGCAGCCCAGGGGTCGGGGCCAACGTCCTGACTTTC.

This clone was observed a single time. The chain links TRBV28 to TRBJ1-1; D perhaps matches TRBD1 (6 bases). CDR3 length: 14 residues. V gave up 5 bases and J gave up 2 bases, with 12 bases separating them. The germline V gene has CDR1 MDHEN and CDR2 SYDVKM. The CDR3 DNA follows: TGTGCCAGCAGTAACGGACAGTTTAACACTGAAGCTTTCTTT. Protein: CASSNGQFNTEAFF. The full variable domain, in which reference TRBV28 and TRBJ1-1 provide the parts outside the CDR3, is DVKVTQSSRYLVKRTGEKVFLECVQDMDHENMFWYRQDPGLGLRLIYFSYDVKMKEKGDIPEGYSVSREKKERFSLILESASTNQTSMYLCASSNGQFNTEAFFGQGTRLTVV.

The chain combines TRBV25-1 with TRBJ2-2; 9 bases are a match to TRBD2. This CDR3 comprises 16 residues. CDR1 MGHDK and CDR2 SYGVNS come from the germline V gene. With V trimmed by 1 base and J by 4 bases, 4 bases remained unmatched. CDR3 in amino acids: CASSELRGGRTGELFF. The DNA for the CDR3 is TGTGCCAGCAGTGAATTGCGGGGGGGCCGCACCGGGGAGCTGTTTTTT.

Concerning this clone itself: This sample includes further DNA sequences coding for the same CDR3. The genes are TRBV24-1 and TRBJ1-2; perhaps TRBD1 as D (6 bases). The CDR3 is 12 residues long. Trimming pared 4 bases from V and 4 bases from J, leaving 6 bases between. Germline values: CDR1 KGHDR, CDR2 SFDVKD. The CDR3 coding sequence is TGTGCCACCAGTGACAGGGGCTATGGCTACACCTTC. Translating it yields CATSDRGYGYTF.

The chain joins TRBV29-1 to TRBJ2-5; D possibly corresponds to TRBD2 (5 bases). V lost 3 bases, J lost 0 bases, and 11 bases lay in between. CDR3 length: 14 residues. Germline assignment: CDR1 SQVTM and CDR2 ANQGSEA. CDR3 in DNA: TGCAGCGTTGACGCGGAGGCCTACCAAGAGACCCAGTACTTC. Its protein product is CSVDAEAYQETQYF.

The genes are TRBV3-1 (or the pseudogene TRBV3-2) and TRBJ2-1; D may be TRBD1 (5 bases). Germline assignment: CDR1 LGHDT and CDR2 YNNKEL (reference sequence). This CDR3 is built from 16 residues. Trimming shortened V by 0 bases and J by 8 bases, and 17 bases separated the two germline ends. The CDR3 DNA is TGTGCCAGCAGCCAAGAAGGGCAGGGTGGGGTCGATGAGCAGTTCTTC. Its protein is CASSQEGQGGVDEQFF.

The chain has TRBV18 and TRBJ2-7, with 7 nucleotides matching TRBD1. There are 17 residues in the CDR3. In germline, CDR1 is KGHSH, CDR2 LQKENI. Trimming at V came to 6 bases and at J to 2 bases, leaving 16 bases not matched to a gene. CDR3 sequence reads: CASSQPVGTATTYEQYF. CDR3 DNA sequence: TGTGCCAGCTCGCAACCAGTCGGGACAGCTACAACCTACGAGCAGTACTTC.

The J gene is TRBJ1-4, the V gene TRBV5-5; possible D gene TRBD1, 6 bases. The V end lost 0 bases, the J end lost 3 bases, and 12 bases lay between the germline ends. The CDR3 totals 16 residues. Germline-derived CDR1 and CDR2 are SGHKS and YYEKEE (reference sequence). In DNA form, the CDR3 reads TGTGCCAGCAGCTTGGCCTACAGGGTATCTAATGAAAAACTGTTTTTT. Its translation is CASSLAYRVSNEKLFF.

This clone was counted a few times. This rearrangement joins TRBV2 to TRBJ2-3; maybe TRBD1 (5 bases). CDR1 and CDR2 (germline): SNHLY, FYNNEI. The CDR3 loop spans 15 amino acids. Trimming pared 3 bases from V and 1 base from J, leaving 11 bases between. CDR3 sequence (DNA): TGTGCCAGCAGTGACTTAGGGGTTGGCACAGATACGCAGTATTTT. Translated, it gives CASSDLGVGTDTQYF.

The chain uses TRBV11-2 and TRBJ1-1; maybe TRBD1 (5 bases). The V end was cut by 4 bases, the J end by 6 bases, with 15 bases between. Germline V gives CDR1 SGHAT, CDR2 FQNNGV. The CDR3 consists of 14 residues. In nucleotides, the CDR3 is TGTGCCAGCAGCTCCAGGGTAGCCCTACCTGAAGCTTTCTTT. It is translated as CASSSRVALPEAFF.

The V gene is TRBV25-1, the J gene TRBJ2-7, with D perhaps TRBD1 (6 bases). The CDR3 is 12 residues long. V lost 6 bases, J lost 2 bases, and 8 bases lay in between. Germline V gives CDR1 MGHDK, CDR2 SYGVNS. This chain's CDR3 is CASRGDTYEQYF. The CDR3 DNA follows: TGTGCCAGCAGGGGGGACACCTACGAGCAGTACTTC.

The chain has TRBV5-4 and TRBJ1-4; no clear D. The CDR3 consists of 15 residues. In germline, CDR1 is SGHNT, CDR2 YYREEE (reference sequence). V was pared by 4 bases and J by 9 bases, with 19 bases between. The CDR3 coding sequence is TGTGCCAGCAGCCCCGGCGAGGGCGCGGGTAAAAAACTGTTTTTT. It encodes CASSPGEGAGKKLFF.

V is TRBV27 and J is TRBJ1-2, with D possibly matching TRBD1 (5 bases). The germline V and J ends were trimmed by 5 bases and 6 bases, with 7 bases remaining between them. This CDR3 is 11 amino acids long. Germline assignment: CDR1 MNHEY and CDR2 SMNVEV (reference sequence). DNA of the CDR3: TGTGCCAGCAGTCAGGGAAATGGCTACACCTTC. Translation: CASSQGNGYTF.

The V call is TRBV10-3, the J call TRBJ1-5; D is perhaps TRBD1 (5 bases). V shed 6 bases and J shed 9 bases, with 12 bases lying between them. CDR3 length equals 12 residues. The germline V gene encodes CDR1 ENHRY and CDR2 SYGVKD. The CDR3 here is CAIRGDYSPQHF. In DNA, the CDR3 is TGTGCCATCAGAGGGGACTATTCGCCCCAGCATTTT.

The gene calls are TRBV7-9 and TRBJ2-5; D gene unclear. Germline V gene sequence: CDR1 SEHNR, CDR2 FQNEAQ (reference sequence). Trimming removed 5 bases from V and 5 bases from J, with 15 bases in between. The CDR3 runs to 14 residues. The CDR3 is CASSHEPTSETQYF. The CDR3 region has the DNA TGTGCCAGCAGCCATGAACCCACTTCGGAGACCCAGTACTTC.

The chain links TRBV5-6 to TRBJ2-2; unclear D gene. The CDR3 sequence is 12 residues long. V gave up 4 bases and J gave up 1 base, with 2 bases separating them. Germline values: CDR1 SGHDT, CDR2 YYEEEE. CDR3 sequence (DNA): TGTGCCAGCAGCCTGAACACCGGGGAGCTGTTTTTT. Amino acid sequence: CASSLNTGELFF.

The J gene is TRBJ1-6, the V gene TRBV10-1; 9 nucleotides agree with TRBD1. The CDR3 runs to 21 residues. The J segment lost 0 bases and the V segment lost 9 bases, leaving 21 bases of the junction unmatched. Germline V gives CDR1 WNHNN, CDR2 SYGVQD (reference sequence). CDR3 region: CARGRDREIRSTRSYNSPLHF. The CDR3 nucleotides read TGCGCCAGGGGGAGGGACAGGGAAATCAGAAGTACTCGCTCCTATAATTCACCCCTCCACTTT.

DNA for the CDR3: TGCAGCGTTAGCACGAACACTGAAGCTTTCTTT. It yields the protein CSVSTNTEAFF. The gene calls are TRBV29-1 and TRBJ1-1; unclear D gene. V shed 5 bases and J shed 1 base, with 5 bases lying between them. Germline CDR1 is SQVTM and CDR2 is ANQGSEA. The CDR3 is 11 residues long.

The V and J genes are TRBV7-9 and TRBJ1-2; TRBD1 aligns across 10 bases. J was trimmed by 7 bases and V by 5 bases; bases with no gene match: 7. There are 14 residues in the CDR3. Germline V CDR1 and CDR2: SEHNR, FQNEAQ (reference sequence). In DNA, the CDR3 is TGTGCCAGCAGCCCCCGGGACAGGGGTGGTGGCTACACCTTC. This sequence encodes CASSPRDRGGGYTF.

The rearrangement uses TRBV3-1 (or the pseudogene TRBV3-2) and TRBJ2-1; tentative D call: TRBD2 (5 bases). Looked up from germline, CDR1 is LGHDT and CDR2 is YNNKEL (reference sequence). Trimming removed 0 bases at V and 4 bases at J, with 7 bases between. The CDR3 has 14 amino acids. The CDR3 here is CASSQDRRYNEQFF. CDR3 coding DNA: TGTGCCAGCAGCCAAGATCGGAGGTACAATGAGCAGTTCTTC.

This sequence joins TRBV9 and TRBJ2-4; 9 bases map to TRBD1. Germline CDR1 reads SGDLS; CDR2 reads YYNGEE. This CDR3 has 13 residues. V lost 4 bases and J lost 8; bases outside the gene matches: 4. In DNA, the CDR3 is TGTGCCAGCAGCTCGGACAGGGGAGACATTCAGTACTTC. Its protein is CASSSDRGDIQYF.

The chain employs TRBV6-5 and TRBJ1-6; D unresolved. Germline CDR1 MNHEY, CDR2 SVGAGI. There are 14 residues in the CDR3. V lost 2 bases and J 10 bases, leaving 12 bases between the germline ends. The DNA for the CDR3 is TGTGCCAGCAGTTACCGGCGGGTAGGGTCACCCCTCCACTTT. Protein: CASSYRRVGSPLHF.

The CDR3 DNA reads as TGTGCCAGCAGTTTACCCGGTTTTGGAAAACTGTTTTTT. Its protein product is CASSLPGFGKLFF. The rearrangement joins TRBV28 to TRBJ1-4; no definite D call. The CDR3 is 13 residues long. V was cut by 2 bases and J by 10 bases, with 11 bases left in between. Germline CDR1 is MDHEN and CDR2 is SYDVKM.